These T cell receptor beta chains were read from a single sample in a study of siplizumab effects on memory and regulatory T cells. Generated by immunoSEQ multiplex PCR, the TCRdb table keeps only in-frame clones and is missing some. Among roughly 68,000 clones listed, approximately 87% were seen once. The sequenced sample consisted of memory CD4+ T cells sorted from blood. The receptors were gathered from a human donor in good health. The conserved cysteine and the conserved F or W are not part of the CDR3 here. The order of the fields is CDR3 protein, V gene, J gene.

CDR3aa: ASSGPRTDTQY; v_gene: TRBV18; j_gene: TRBJ2-3
CDR3aa: SVDSRESIQY; v_gene: TRBV29-1; j_gene: TRBJ2-4
CDR3aa: ASSLRTGGNEQY; v_gene: TRBV7-8; j_gene: TRBJ2-7
CDR3aa: ASSLQGLAGNNEQF; v_gene: TRBV11-2; j_gene: TRBJ2-1
CDR3aa: ASSVSGGAPTGELF; v_gene: TRBV5-1; j_gene: TRBJ2-2
CDR3aa: ASSRSGSGGSLYEQY; v_gene: TRBV11-2; j_gene: TRBJ2-7
CDR3aa: ASSIPPGQGRTAKAEAF; v_gene: TRBV19; j_gene: TRBJ1-1
CDR3aa: ASQRGSSEQF; v_gene: TRBV2; j_gene: TRBJ2-1
CDR3aa: ASTPEGGQPQH; v_gene: TRBV7-9; j_gene: TRBJ1-5
CDR3aa: ASSGLTDTQY; v_gene: TRBV9; j_gene: TRBJ2-3
CDR3aa: SVALTEAF; v_gene: TRBV29-1; j_gene: TRBJ1-1
CDR3aa: ASSLMGSGTRNNEQF; v_gene: TRBV7-3; j_gene: TRBJ2-1
CDR3aa: ASIPGQGRGETQY; v_gene: TRBV7-8; j_gene: TRBJ2-5
CDR3aa: ASSNLMNEGQNTGELF; v_gene: TRBV21-1; j_gene: TRBJ2-2
CDR3aa: ASGSDKESYEQY; v_gene: TRBV7-9; j_gene: TRBJ2-7
CDR3aa: ASSMNRVSNEQF; v_gene: TRBV19; j_gene: TRBJ2-1
CDR3aa: ASSGRMRNFADTQY; v_gene: TRBV19; j_gene: TRBJ2-3
CDR3aa: ASSTSGREAGELF; v_gene: TRBV19; j_gene: TRBJ2-2